Following are 28 T cell receptor beta chains from one sample sequenced in a study of shared clonotypes between healthy human individuals. Only in-frame clones appear in the TCRdb table, and some are missing; sequencing was by immunoSEQ multiplex PCR. The table includes under 200,000 clones, approximately 95% detected once. The sequencing sample was made of naive CD4+ T cells sorted from blood. The subset is: CD45RA+ positively selected. All receptors come from a woman under 40 in good health.

The rearrangement joins TRBV5-1 to TRBJ1-2; 8 nucleotides line up with TRBD1. This CDR3 contains 15 residues. The ends lost 3 bases at V and 2 bases at J; junction bases unmatched: 6. Per germline, CDR1 SGHRS and CDR2 YFSETQ. The CDR3 DNA sequence: TGCGCCAGCAGCTCGGGGACAGGTCCCAACTATGGCTACACCTTC. Protein product: CASSSGTGPNYGYTF.

The rearrangement links TRBV27 to TRBJ2-5; TRBD2 matches at 11 bases. The end of the DNA is better explained by TRBJ2-7, so the J call may be wrong. Germline loops: CDR1 MNHEY, CDR2 SMNVEV (reference sequence). This CDR3 is 15 amino acids long. CDR3 in amino acids: CASSLLAGGPYEQYF. The CDR3 nucleotides are TGTGCCAGCAGCCTCCTAGCGGGAGGTCCTTACGAGCAGTACTTC.

This clone came up a few times. J is TRBJ1-4 and V is TRBV20-1; D perhaps matches TRBD1 (5 bases). The germline V gene has CDR1 DFQATT and CDR2 SNEGSKA (reference sequence). Deletions cut 2 bases from V and 9 bases from J, with 7 bases between. The CDR3 is made up of 11 amino acids. DNA of the CDR3: TGCAGTGCTAGACAGGGTAAAAAACTGTTTTTT. As protein: CSARQGKKLFF.

The chain uses TRBV7-9 and TRBJ2-7, with a weak D call TRBD1 (6 bases). With 5 bases removed from V and 3 bases from J, the gap between germline ends came to 17 bases. The CDR3 runs to 15 residues. Per the germline V gene, CDR1 is SEHNR and CDR2 is FQNEAQ (reference sequence). The CDR3 nucleotides read TGTGCCAGCAGCCGTCTGGACAGAGTCATCTACGAGCAGTACTTC. This translates into CASSRLDRVIYEQYF. The full variable domain, rest sourced from reference TRBV7-9 and TRBJ2-7, is DTGVSQNPRHKITKRGQNVTFRCDPISEHNRLYWYRQTLGQGPEFLTYFQNEAQLEKSRLLSDRFSAERPKGSFSTLEIQRTEQGDSAMYLCASSRLDRVIYEQYFGPGTRLTVT.

The genes are TRBV27 and TRBJ2-7, with D perhaps matching TRBD1 or TRBD2 (6 bases each). Trimming left V 2 bases short and J 1 base short, with 12 bases between. From germline, CDR1 is MNHEY and CDR2 SMNVEV (reference sequence). The CDR3 extends over 15 amino acids. The DNA for the CDR3 is TGTGCCAGCAGTTTACGGAGGGGGTGGTCCTACGAGCAGTACTTC. This encodes CASSLRRGWSYEQYF.

J is TRBJ2-7 and V is TRBV29-1; 11 nucleotides line up with TRBD2. Per the germline V gene, CDR1 is SQVTM and CDR2 is ANQGSEA. V shed 7 bases and J 2 bases; nucleotides not matched to a gene: 16. This CDR3 is 17 amino acids long. CDR3 DNA sequence: TGCAGCGCCCAGGGGCGGCTAGCGGGAGGTTCCCCCTACGAGCAGTACTTC. Amino acid sequence: CSAQGRLAGGSPYEQYF.

The genes are TRBV5-1 and TRBJ2-2; TRBD1 aligns across 10 bases. This CDR3 has 14 amino acids. The V gene end was trimmed by 4 bases and the J gene end by 7 bases; junction bases not matched to a gene: 4. Germline assignment: CDR1 SGHRS and CDR2 YFSETQ. This CDR3 is CASSVGQGDGELFF. As DNA, the CDR3 is TGCGCCAGCAGCGTCGGACAGGGGGACGGGGAGCTGTTTTTT.

The CDR3: CASSEAGNNQPQHF. In nucleotides, the CDR3 is TGTGCCAGCAGTGAAGCTGGGAACAATCAGCCCCAGCATTTT. The chain has TRBV6-1 and TRBJ1-5; D is unclear. The CDR3 spans 14 residues. Trimming removed 0 bases at V and 3 bases at J, with 6 bases between. The germline gives CDR1 MNHNS, CDR2 SASEGT.

The V and J genes are TRBV28 and TRBJ2-5, with 10 nucleotides matching TRBD2. The DNA end is more similar to TRBJ2-7, so the J call may be wrong. In germline, CDR1 is MDHEN, CDR2 SYDVKM. This CDR3 has 15 amino acids. The CDR3 DNA reads TGTGCCAGCAGTTTCAGCGGGAGGGGTACCTACGAGCAGTACTTC. This translates into CASSFSGRGTYEQYF.

This clone was observed a single time. The chain carries TRBV28 and TRBJ1-2; D call uncertain. V lost 6 bases, J lost 4 bases, and 6 bases lay in between. Germline CDR1 reads MDHEN; CDR2 reads SYDVKM. This CDR3 is built from 11 residues. This CDR3 reads CASSPGYGYTF. Here the CDR3 DNA reads TGTGCCAGCAGCCCGGGCTATGGCTACACCTTC.

The chain combines TRBV19 with TRBJ2-3; tentatively, D is TRBD2 (6 bases). Trimming took off 0 bases at V and 6 bases at J, with 10 bases between the two ends. Germline assignment: CDR1 LNHDA and CDR2 SQIVND (reference sequence). The CDR3 is made up of 14 amino acids. CDR3 DNA sequence: TGTGCCAGTAGTATAGATGGGACTCGGGATACGCAGTATTTT. Translated, it gives CASSIDGTRDTQYF.

The chain recombines TRBV20-1 with TRBJ2-7; D gene unclear. Germline CDR1 and CDR2: DFQATT and SNEGSKA (reference sequence). This CDR3 comprises 10 residues. Trimming took 2 bases from V and 7 from J, leaving 6 bases between them. CDR3 in DNA: TGCAGTGCTAGAATCCTGGAGCAGTACTTC. Its translation: CSARILEQYF.

The V gene is TRBV19, the J gene TRBJ2-2; D remains ambiguous. The CDR3 runs to 13 residues. The germline V gene has CDR1 LNHDA and CDR2 SQIVND (reference sequence). V was pared by 6 bases and J by 5 bases, with 10 bases between. The CDR3 nucleotides are TGTGCCAGTAGGGAAAACTGGACCGGGGAGCTGTTTTTT. Protein product: CASRENWTGELFF.

CDR3 nucleotide sequence: TGCGCCAGCAGTGAACAAGCGGGCACCGGGGAGCTGTTTTTT. Translating it yields CASSEQAGTGELFF. This sequence joins TRBV10-1 and TRBJ2-2, with TRBD2 as a possible D gene (6 bases). CDR1 and CDR2 from the germline V gene are WNHNN and SYGVQD (reference sequence). The CDR3 totals 14 residues. The V end lost 3 bases, the J end lost 4 bases, and 9 bases lay between the germline ends.

This sequence joins TRBV7-8 and TRBJ1-5, with TRBD1 as a possible D gene (5 bases). The ends were cut back, 2 bases at V and 4 bases at J, with 15 bases in the middle. The CDR3 contains 16 residues. Germline assignment: CDR1 SGHVS and CDR2 FQNEAQ. CDR3 DNA: TGTGCCAGCAGCTTATTGGGACGGAGCGATAATCAGCCCCAGCATTTT. Its protein is CASSLLGRSDNQPQHF.

The table lists this clone with a count of one. The chain is built from TRBV28 and TRBJ1-5; D is undetermined. V was trimmed by 5 bases and J by 6 bases, leaving 2 bases between them. CDR3 length equals 10 residues. The V gene's germline CDR1 is MDHEN and CDR2 SYDVKM. CDR3 coding DNA: TGTGCCAGCAGTACTCAGCCCCAGCATTTT. Translation gives CASSTQPQHF.

The gene calls are TRBV5-1 and TRBJ2-7; 9 bases line up with TRBD1. The CDR3 length is 13 residues. Germline loops: CDR1 SGHRS, CDR2 YFSETQ. With V trimmed by 6 bases and J by 3 bases, 4 bases remained unmatched. The CDR3: CASKGTGYYEQYF. CDR3 DNA sequence: TGCGCCAGCAAGGGGACAGGGTACTACGAGCAGTACTTC.

The V and J genes are TRBV29-1 and TRBJ2-5; possibly TRBD2 for D (5 bases). This CDR3 comprises 11 residues. Germline V gene lookup returns CDR1 SQVTM and CDR2 ANQGSEA. The V end lost 7 bases, the J end lost 5 bases, and 11 bases lay between the germline ends. As DNA, the CDR3 is TGCAGCGGCGGACGGGGTGAGACCCAGTACTTC. Its protein product is CSGGRGETQYF.

The V and J genes are TRBV11-2 and TRBJ1-3, with a tentative D call TRBD1 (5 bases). Trimming pared 0 bases from V and 8 bases from J, leaving 11 bases between. Germline V CDR1 and CDR2: SGHAT, FQNNGV. This CDR3 region has 14 residues. The CDR3 loop reads CASSLDGQGDTIYF. The CDR3 bases are TGTGCCAGCAGCTTAGACGGTCAGGGAGACACCATATATTTT.

This rearrangement joins TRBV18 to TRBJ1-5; 8 bases map to TRBD1. Germline trimming cut 6 bases from V and 7 bases from J; bases unmatched to any gene: 5. This CDR3 contains 13 residues. The germline V gene encodes CDR1 KGHSH and CDR2 LQKENI. CDR3 nucleotide sequence: TGTGCCAGCTCCGCCGGACAGGGCCAGCCCCAGCATTTT. This gives the protein CASSAGQGQPQHF.

The V and J genes are TRBV28 and TRBJ1-6; D unclear. Germline loops: CDR1 MDHEN, CDR2 SYDVKM. The CDR3 is made up of 12 amino acids. Trimming shortened V by 7 bases and J by 8 bases, and 9 bases separated the two germline ends. DNA for the CDR3: TGTGCCAGCAAGATCAAGGATTCACCCCTCCACTTT. This encodes CASKIKDSPLHF.

V and J are TRBV21-1 and TRBJ2-4. TRBV21-1 is classified as a pseudogene. CDR3 length: 12 amino acids. The CDR3 region has the DNA TGTGCCAGCAGCAGCCCCTTAAACATTCAGTACTTC. Its protein is CASSSPLNIQYF.

V and J are TRBV19 and TRBJ1-1; 9 bases are a match to TRBD1. The junction had 6 bases not matched to a gene; V was cut back by 1 base and J by 12 bases. The CDR3 length is 13 residues. Germline V gene data show CDR1 as LNHDA and CDR2 as SQIVND (reference sequence). In DNA form, the CDR3 reads TGTGCCAGTAGTATAGGCCGGGACAGGGAATCTTTCTTT. Translating it yields CASSIGRDRESFF. The full variable domain, completed using reference TRBV19 and TRBJ1-1, is DGGITQSPKYLFRKEGQNVTLSCEQNLNHDAMYWYRQDPGQGLRLIYYSQIVNDFQKGDIAEGYSVSREKKESFPLTVTSAQKNPTAFYLCASSIGRDRESFFGQGTRLTVV.

This clone has only one observation. This chain joins TRBV19 and TRBJ2-7, with D possibly being TRBD1 or TRBD2 (5 bases each). Between the trimmed V and J ends, which lost 7 bases and 3 bases, there was a span of 16 bases. This CDR3 region has 14 residues. The germline V gene encodes CDR1 LNHDA and CDR2 SQIVND (reference sequence). The CDR3 region is CASNRDPTDYEQYF. The CDR3 nucleotides read TGTGCCAGTAATAGGGACCCAACGGACTACGAGCAGTACTTC.

The chain has TRBV11-1 and TRBJ2-5; 7 positions match TRBD1. CDR1 and CDR2 (germline): SGHAT, FQDESV (reference sequence). The J segment lost 5 bases and the V segment lost 3 bases, leaving 6 bases of the junction unmatched. This CDR3 comprises 14 residues. As DNA, the CDR3 is TGTGCCAGCAGCTTCCGACAGGGAATGGAGACCCAGTACTTC. Translated, it gives CASSFRQGMETQYF.

This chain uses TRBV27 with TRBJ1-2; D remains unclear. The CDR3 spans 14 residues. Germline lookup yields CDR1 MNHEY and CDR2 SMNVEV (reference sequence). V gave up 2 bases and J gave up 2 bases, with 9 bases separating them. The CDR3 reads CASSLTAANYGYTF. The CDR3 DNA follows: TGTGCCAGCAGTTTAACGGCGGCAAACTATGGCTACACCTTC.

The V and J genes are TRBV28 and TRBJ1-4, with TRBD1 identical over 7 bases. J gave up 1 base and V 7 bases, and 6 bases lay outside the gene matches. The CDR3 extends over 15 amino acids. From germline, CDR1 is MDHEN and CDR2 SYDVKM. The CDR3 is CASKAGGGTNEKLFF. For the CDR3, the DNA is TGTGCCAGCAAAGCAGGGGGAGGAACTAATGAAAAACTGTTTTTT. Full variable domain (rest looked up from reference TRBV28 and TRBJ1-4): DVKVTQSSRYLVKRTGEKVFLECVQDMDHENMFWYRQDPGLGLRLIYFSYDVKMKEKGDIPEGYSVSREKKERFSLILESASTNQTSMYLCASKAGGGTNEKLFFGSGTQLSVL.

This chain joins TRBV27 and TRBJ1-2; 7 nucleotides match TRBD1. There are 14 residues in the CDR3. The junction had 12 bases not matched to a gene; V was cut back by 6 bases and J by 8 bases. From germline, CDR1 is MNHEY and CDR2 SMNVEV (reference sequence). CDR3 in amino acids: CASSPGGRAGGYTF. In nucleotides, the CDR3 is TGTGCCAGCAGCCCAGGGGGAAGGGCCGGGGGCTACACCTTC.